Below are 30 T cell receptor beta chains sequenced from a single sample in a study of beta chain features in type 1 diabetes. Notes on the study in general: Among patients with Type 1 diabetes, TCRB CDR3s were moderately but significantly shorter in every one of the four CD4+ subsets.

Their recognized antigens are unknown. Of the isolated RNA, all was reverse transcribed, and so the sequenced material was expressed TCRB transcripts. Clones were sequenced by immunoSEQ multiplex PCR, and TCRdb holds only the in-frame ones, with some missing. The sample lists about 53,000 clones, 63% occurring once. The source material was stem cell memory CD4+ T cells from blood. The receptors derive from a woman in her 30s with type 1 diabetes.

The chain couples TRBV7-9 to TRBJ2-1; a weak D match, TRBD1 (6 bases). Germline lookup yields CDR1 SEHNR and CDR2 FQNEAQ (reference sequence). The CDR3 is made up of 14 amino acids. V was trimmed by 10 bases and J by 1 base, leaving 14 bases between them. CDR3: CATPGAGSYNEQFF. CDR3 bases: TGTGCCACACCAGGGGCTGGGTCCTACAATGAGCAGTTCTTC. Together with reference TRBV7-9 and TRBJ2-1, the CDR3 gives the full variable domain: DTGVSQNPRHKITKRGQNVTFRCDPISEHNRLYWYRQTLGQGPEFLTYFQNEAQLEKSRLLSDRFSAERPKGSFSTLEIQRTEQGDSAMYLCATPGAGSYNEQFFGPGTRLTVL.

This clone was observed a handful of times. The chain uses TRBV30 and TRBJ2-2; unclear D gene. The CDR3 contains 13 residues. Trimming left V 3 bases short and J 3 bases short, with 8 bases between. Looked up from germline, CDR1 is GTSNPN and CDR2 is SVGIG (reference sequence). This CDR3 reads CAWSFFDTGELFF. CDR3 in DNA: TGTGCCTGGAGCTTTTTCGACACCGGGGAGCTGTTTTTT. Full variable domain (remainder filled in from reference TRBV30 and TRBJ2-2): SQTIHQWPATLVQPVGSPLSLECTVEGTSNPNLYWYRQAAGRGLQLLFYSVGIGQISSEVPQNLSASRPQDRQFILSSKKLLLSDSGFYLCAWSFFDTGELFFGEGSRLTVL.

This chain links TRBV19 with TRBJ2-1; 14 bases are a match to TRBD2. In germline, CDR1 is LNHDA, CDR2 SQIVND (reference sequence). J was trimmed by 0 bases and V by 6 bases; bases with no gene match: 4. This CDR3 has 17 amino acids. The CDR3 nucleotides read TGTGCCAGTAGGGGACTAGCGGGAGTGAGCTCCTACAATGAGCAGTTCTTC. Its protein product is CASRGLAGVSSYNEQFF.

The CDR3 region has the DNA TGTGCCAGCAACCCCGGGAGGAACACCGGGGAGCTGTTTTTT. Translated: CASNPGRNTGELFF. This chain uses TRBV9 with TRBJ2-2, with D perhaps TRBD2 (6 bases). V was clipped by 6 bases and J by 1 base, with 10 bases between them. This CDR3 is 14 amino acids long. Germline loops: CDR1 SGDLS, CDR2 YYNGEE. The full variable domain, completed using reference TRBV9 and TRBJ2-2, is DSGVTQTPKHLITATGQRVTLRCSPRSGDLSVYWYQQSLDQGLQFLIQYYNGEERAKGNILERFSAQQFPDLHSELNLSSLELGDSALYFCASNPGRNTGELFFGEGSRLTVL.

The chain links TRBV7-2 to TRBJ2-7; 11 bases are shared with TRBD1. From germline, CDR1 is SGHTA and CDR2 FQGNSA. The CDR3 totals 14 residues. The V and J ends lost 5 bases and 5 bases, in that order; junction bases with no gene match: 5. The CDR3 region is CASSPRTGGNEQYF. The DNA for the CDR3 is TGTGCCAGCAGCCCTCGGACAGGGGGCAACGAGCAGTACTTC.

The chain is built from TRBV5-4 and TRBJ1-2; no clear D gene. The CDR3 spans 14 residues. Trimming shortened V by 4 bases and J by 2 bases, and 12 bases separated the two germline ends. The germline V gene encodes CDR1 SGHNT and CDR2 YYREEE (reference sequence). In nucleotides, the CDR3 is TGTGCCAGCAGCCTGGACGGGGTCAACTATGGCTACACCTTC. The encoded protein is CASSLDGVNYGYTF.

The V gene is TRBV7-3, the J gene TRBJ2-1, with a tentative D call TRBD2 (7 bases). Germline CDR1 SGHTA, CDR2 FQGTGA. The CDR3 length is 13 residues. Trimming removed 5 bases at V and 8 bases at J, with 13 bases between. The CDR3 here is CASSPPGGDEQFF. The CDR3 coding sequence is TGTGCCAGCAGCCCACCGGGGGGCGATGAGCAGTTCTTC.

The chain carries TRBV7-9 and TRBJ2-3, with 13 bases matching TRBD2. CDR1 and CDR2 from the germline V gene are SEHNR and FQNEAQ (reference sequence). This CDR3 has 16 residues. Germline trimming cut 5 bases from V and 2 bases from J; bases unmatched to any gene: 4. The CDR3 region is CASSLLAGGFTDTQYF. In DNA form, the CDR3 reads TGTGCCAGCAGCCTACTAGCGGGAGGGTTCACAGATACGCAGTATTTT.

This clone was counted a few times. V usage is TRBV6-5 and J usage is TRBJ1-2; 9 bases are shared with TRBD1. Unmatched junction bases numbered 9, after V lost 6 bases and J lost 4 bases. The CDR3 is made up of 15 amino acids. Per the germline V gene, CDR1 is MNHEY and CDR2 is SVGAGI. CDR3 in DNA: TGTGCCAGCAGCCTTACGACAGGGGGTGGCTATGGCTACACCTTC. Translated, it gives CASSLTTGGGYGYTF.

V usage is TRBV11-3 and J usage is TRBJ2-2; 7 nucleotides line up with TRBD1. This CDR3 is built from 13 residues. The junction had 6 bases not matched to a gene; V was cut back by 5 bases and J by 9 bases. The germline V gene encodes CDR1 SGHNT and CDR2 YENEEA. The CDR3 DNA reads TGTGCCAGCAGCCCAGGGGGTGGCAGGGAGCTGTTTTTT. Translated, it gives CASSPGGGRELFF.

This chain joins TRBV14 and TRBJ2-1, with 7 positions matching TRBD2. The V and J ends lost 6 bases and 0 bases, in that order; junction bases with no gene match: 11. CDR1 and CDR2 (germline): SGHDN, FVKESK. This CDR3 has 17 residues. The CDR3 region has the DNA TGTGCCAGCAGGCGTTCGCCTAGCGGCCTCTCCTACAATGAGCAGTTCTTC. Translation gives CASRRSPSGLSYNEQFF.

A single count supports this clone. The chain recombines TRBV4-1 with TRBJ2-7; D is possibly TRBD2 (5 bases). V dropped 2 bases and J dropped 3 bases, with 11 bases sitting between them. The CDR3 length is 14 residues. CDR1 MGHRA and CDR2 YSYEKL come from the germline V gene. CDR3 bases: TGCGCCAGCAGCCAACAGCGGAGTGGCTACGAGCAGTACTTC. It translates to CASSQQRSGYEQYF.

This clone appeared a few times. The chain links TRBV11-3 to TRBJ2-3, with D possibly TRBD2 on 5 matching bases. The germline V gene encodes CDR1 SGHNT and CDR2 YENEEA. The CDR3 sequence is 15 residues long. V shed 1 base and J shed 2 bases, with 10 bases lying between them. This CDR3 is CASSLGSALTDTQYF. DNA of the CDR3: TGTGCCAGCAGCTTAGGTAGCGCCCTCACAGATACGCAGTATTTT.

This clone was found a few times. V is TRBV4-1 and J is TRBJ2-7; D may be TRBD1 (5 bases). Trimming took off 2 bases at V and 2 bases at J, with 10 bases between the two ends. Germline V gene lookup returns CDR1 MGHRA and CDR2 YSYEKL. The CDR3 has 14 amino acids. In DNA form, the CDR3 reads TGCGCCAGCAGCCAAATAACAGGTGCCTACGAGCAGTACTTC. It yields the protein CASSQITGAYEQYF.

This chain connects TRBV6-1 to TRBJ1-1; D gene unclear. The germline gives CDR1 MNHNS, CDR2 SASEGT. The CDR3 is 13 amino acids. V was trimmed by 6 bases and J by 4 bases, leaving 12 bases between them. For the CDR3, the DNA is TGTGCCAGCAGAGTCCAGGTCCCCACTGAAGCTTTCTTT. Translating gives CASRVQVPTEAFF.

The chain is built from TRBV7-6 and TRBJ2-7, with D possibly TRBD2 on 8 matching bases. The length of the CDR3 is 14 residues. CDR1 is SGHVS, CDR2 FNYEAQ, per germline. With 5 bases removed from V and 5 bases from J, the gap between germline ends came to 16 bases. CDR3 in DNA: TGTGCCAGCAGCCGGGGGGGAGGGGGCCACGAGCAGTACTTC. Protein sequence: CASSRGGGGHEQYF.

As DNA, the CDR3 is TGTGCCAGTAGTATCCAACAGTCCACCGGGGAGCTGTTTTTT. Translating gives CASSIQQSTGELFF. The chain links TRBV19 to TRBJ2-2; D is unresolved. CDR3 length: 14 residues. Trimming stripped 3 bases from V and 4 bases from J, with 9 bases between. The germline CDR1 and CDR2 sequences are LNHDA and SQIVND (reference sequence).

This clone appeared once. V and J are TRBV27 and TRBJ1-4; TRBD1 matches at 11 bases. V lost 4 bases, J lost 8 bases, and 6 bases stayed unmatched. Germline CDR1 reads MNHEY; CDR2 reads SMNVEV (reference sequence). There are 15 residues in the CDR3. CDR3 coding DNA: TGTGCCAGCAGTTCACCGGGACAGGGGGACGAAAAACTGTTTTTT. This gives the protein CASSSPGQGDEKLFF.

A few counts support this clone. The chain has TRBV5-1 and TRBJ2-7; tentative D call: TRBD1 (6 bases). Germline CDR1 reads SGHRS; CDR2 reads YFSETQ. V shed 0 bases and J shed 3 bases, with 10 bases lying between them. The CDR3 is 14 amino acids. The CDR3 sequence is CASSLGTENYEQYF. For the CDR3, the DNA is TGCGCCAGCAGCTTGGGGACAGAGAACTACGAGCAGTACTTC.

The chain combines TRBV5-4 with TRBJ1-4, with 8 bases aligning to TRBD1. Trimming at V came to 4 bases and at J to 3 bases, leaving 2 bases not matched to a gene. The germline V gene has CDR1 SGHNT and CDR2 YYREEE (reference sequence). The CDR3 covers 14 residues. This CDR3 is CASSRDRSNEKLFF. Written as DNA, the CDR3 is TGTGCCAGCAGCCGGGACAGGTCTAATGAAAAACTGTTTTTT.

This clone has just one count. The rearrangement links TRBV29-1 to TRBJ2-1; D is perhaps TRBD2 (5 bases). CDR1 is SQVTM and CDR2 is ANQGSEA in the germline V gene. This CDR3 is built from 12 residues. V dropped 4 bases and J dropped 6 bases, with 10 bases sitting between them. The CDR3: CSVVHGGNEQFF. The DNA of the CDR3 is TGCAGCGTTGTTCACGGAGGCAATGAGCAGTTCTTC.

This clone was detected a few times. The DNA of the CDR3 is TGTGCCAGCAGCCATTTCGGACAGGGGCGGGGTGAAGCTTTCTTT. This codes for CASSHFGQGRGEAFF. The gene calls are TRBV7-9 and TRBJ1-1, with 9 bases lining up with TRBD1. CDR3 length equals 15 residues. With 5 bases clipped from V and 7 bases from J, the junction kept 11 bases outside the gene matches. Germline V gene lookup returns CDR1 SEHNR and CDR2 FQNEAQ (reference sequence).

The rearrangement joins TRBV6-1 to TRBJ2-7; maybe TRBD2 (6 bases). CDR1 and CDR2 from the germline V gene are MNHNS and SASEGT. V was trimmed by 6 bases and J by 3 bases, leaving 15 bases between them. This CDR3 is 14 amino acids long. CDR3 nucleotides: TGTGCCAGCAGCTACGGGACTGCATACTACGAGCAGTACTTC. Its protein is CASSYGTAYYEQYF.

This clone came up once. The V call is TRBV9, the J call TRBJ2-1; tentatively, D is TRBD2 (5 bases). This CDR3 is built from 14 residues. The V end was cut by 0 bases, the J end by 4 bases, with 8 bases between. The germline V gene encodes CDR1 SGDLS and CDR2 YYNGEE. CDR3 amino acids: CASSVASGYNEQFF. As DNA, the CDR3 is TGTGCCAGCAGCGTAGCTTCGGGGTACAATGAGCAGTTCTTC.

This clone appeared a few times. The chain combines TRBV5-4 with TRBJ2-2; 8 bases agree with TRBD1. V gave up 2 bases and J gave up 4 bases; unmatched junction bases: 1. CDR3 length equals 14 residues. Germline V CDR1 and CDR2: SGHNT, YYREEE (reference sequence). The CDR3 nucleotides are TGTGCCAGCAGCTTCCAGGGGGCCACCGGGGAGCTGTTTTTT. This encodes CASSFQGATGELFF.

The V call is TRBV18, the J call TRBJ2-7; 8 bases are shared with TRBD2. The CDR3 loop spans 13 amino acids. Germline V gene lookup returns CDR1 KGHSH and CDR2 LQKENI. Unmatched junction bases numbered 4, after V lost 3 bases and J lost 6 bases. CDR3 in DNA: TGTGCCAGCTCACCCGGGACTAGGAGCGAGCAGTACTTC. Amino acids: CASSPGTRSEQYF.

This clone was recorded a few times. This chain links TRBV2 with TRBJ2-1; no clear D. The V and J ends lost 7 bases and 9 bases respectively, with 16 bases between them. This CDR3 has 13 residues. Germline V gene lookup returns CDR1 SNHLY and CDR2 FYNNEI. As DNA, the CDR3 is TGTGCCAGCAATCCGCCAGGTGGTTTTGAGCAGTTCTTC. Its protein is CASNPPGGFEQFF.

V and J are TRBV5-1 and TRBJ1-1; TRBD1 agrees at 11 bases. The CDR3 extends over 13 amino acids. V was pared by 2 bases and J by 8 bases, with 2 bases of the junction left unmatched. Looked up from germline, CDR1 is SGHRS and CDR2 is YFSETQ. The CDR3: CASSFGTGGEAFF. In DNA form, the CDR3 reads TGCGCCAGCAGCTTTGGGACAGGGGGAGAAGCTTTCTTT.

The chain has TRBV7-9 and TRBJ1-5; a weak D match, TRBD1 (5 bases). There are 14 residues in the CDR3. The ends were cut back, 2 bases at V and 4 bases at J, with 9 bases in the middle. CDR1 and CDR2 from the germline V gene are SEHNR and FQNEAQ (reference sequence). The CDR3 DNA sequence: TGTGCCAGCAGCTTAAGTGCAGGGAATCAGCCCCAGCATTTT. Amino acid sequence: CASSLSAGNQPQHF.

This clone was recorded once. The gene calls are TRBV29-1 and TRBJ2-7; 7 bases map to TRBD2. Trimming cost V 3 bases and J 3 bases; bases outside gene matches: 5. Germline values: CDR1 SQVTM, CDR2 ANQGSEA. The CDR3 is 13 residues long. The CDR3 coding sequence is TGCAGCGTTGAGACCCCTAGCGGCTACGAGCAGTACTTC. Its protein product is CSVETPSGYEQYF.